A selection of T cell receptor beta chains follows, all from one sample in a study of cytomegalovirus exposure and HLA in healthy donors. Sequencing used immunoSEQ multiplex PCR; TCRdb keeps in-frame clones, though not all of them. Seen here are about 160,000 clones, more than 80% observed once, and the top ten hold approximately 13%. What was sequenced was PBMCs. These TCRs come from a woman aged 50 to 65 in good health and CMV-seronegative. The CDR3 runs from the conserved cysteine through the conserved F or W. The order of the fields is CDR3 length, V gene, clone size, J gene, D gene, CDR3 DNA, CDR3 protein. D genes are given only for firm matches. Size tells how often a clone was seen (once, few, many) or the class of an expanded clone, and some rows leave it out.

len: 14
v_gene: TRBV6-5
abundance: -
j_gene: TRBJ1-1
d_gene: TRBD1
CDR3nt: TGTGCCAGCCGTTCACCAGGGGGAAACACTGAAGCTTTCTTT
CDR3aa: CASRSPGGNTEAFF

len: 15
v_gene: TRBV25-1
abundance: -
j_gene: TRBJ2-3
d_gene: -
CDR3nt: TGTGCCAGCAGTGCCTTTACTGGACTGACAGATACGCAGTATTTT
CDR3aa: CASSAFTGLTDTQYF

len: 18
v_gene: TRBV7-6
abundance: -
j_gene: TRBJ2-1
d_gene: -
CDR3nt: TGTGCCAGCAGCCCCTCCCTAGCCCGCTCAGTCTCCTACAATGAGCAGTTCTTC
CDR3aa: CASSPSLARSVSYNEQFF

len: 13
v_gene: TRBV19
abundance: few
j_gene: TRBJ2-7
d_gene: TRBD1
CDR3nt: TGTGCCAGTAGTGCCGGACAGGGCTACGAGCAGTACTTC
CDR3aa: CASSAGQGYEQYF

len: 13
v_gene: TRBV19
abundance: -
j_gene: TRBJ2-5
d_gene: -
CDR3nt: TGTGCCAGTACCCTAGACCCCGGAGAGACCCAGTACTTC
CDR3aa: CASTLDPGETQYF

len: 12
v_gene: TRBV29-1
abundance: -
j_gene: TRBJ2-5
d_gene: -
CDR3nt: TGCAGCGTTGAACCATCAAAAGAGACCCAGTACTTC
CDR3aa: CSVEPSKETQYF

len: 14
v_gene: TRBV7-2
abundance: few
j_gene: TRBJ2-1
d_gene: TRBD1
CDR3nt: TGTGCCAGCAGCTCGCCCGACCGAGGGGGCGAGCAGTTCTTC
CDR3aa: CASSSPDRGGEQFF

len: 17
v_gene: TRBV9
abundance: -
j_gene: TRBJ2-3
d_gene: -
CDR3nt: TGTGCCAGCAGCGTAGGAGGGGCAGGGGCTGCCACAGATACGCAGTATTTT
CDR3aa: CASSVGGAGAATDTQYF

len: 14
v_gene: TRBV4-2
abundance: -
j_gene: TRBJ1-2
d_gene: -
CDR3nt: TGTGCCAGCAGGGCGGGGGGAGAGGGCTATGGCTACACCTTC
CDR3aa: CASRAGGEGYGYTF

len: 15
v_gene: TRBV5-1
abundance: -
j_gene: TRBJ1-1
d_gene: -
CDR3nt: TGCGCCAGCAGCTTGGGAGGACAGCCGAACACTGAAGCTTTCTTT
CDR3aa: CASSLGGQPNTEAFF

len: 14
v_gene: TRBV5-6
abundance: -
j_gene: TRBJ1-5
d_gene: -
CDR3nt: TGTGCCAGCAGCTTGGATACAGTCAGTGGGCCCCAGCATTTT
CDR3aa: CASSLDTVSGPQHF

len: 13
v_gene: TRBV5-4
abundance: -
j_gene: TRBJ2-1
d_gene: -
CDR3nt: TGTGCCAGCAGCCTTAGTTTCAAAACTGAGCAGTTCTTC
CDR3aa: CASSLSFKTEQFF

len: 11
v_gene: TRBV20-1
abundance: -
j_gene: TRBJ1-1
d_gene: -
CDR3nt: TGCAGTGCAGAGCGGGGACTCGAAGCTTTCTTT
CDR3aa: CSAERGLEAFF

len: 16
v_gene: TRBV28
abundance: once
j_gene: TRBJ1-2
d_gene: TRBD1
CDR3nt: TGTGCCAGCAGTTTACAGCATCCGGGACAGGGGGGTGGCTACACCTTC
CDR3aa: CASSLQHPGQGGGYTF

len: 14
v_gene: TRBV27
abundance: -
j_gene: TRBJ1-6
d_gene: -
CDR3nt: TGTGCCAGCAGCCTTGGACAGCCAAATTCACCCCTCCACTTT
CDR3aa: CASSLGQPNSPLHF

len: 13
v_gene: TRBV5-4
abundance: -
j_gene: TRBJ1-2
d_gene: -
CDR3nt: TGTGCCAGCACCAATGGGGGGGCACATGGCTACACCTTC
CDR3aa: CASTNGGAHGYTF

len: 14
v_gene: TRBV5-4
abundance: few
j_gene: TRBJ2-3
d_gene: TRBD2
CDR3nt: TGTGCCAGCAGCCGACTAGCGTTCACAGATACGCAGTATTTT
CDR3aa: CASSRLAFTDTQYF

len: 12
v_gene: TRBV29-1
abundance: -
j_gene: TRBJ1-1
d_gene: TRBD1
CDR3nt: TGCAGCGTTTCGACAGGGGCCACTGAAGCTTTCTTT
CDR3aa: CSVSTGATEAFF

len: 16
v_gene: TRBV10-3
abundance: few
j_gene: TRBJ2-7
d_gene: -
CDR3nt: TGTGCCATCAGTGAGCCGGAAGCGGCTATCTCCTACGAGCAGTACTTC
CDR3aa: CAISEPEAAISYEQYF

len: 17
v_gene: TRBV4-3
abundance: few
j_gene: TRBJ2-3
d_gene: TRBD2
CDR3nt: TGCGCCAGCAGCCAAGGACTAGCGGGTACTTCCACAGATACGCAGTATTTT
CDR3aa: CASSQGLAGTSTDTQYF

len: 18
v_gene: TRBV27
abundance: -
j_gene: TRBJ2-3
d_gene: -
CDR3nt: TGTGCCAGCAGTTTATCCCTAGGCCGAGCAACTAGCACAGATACGCAGTATTTT
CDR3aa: CASSLSLGRATSTDTQYF

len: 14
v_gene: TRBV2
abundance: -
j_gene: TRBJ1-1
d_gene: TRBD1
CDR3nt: TGTGCCAGCACCTGGACAGGGAGGCAGACTGAAGCTTTCTTT
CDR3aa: CASTWTGRQTEAFF

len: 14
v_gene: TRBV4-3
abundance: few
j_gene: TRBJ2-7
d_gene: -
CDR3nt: TGCGCCAGCAGCCAAGATCTTCGAGGGTACGAGCAGTACTTC
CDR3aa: CASSQDLRGYEQYF